This T cell receptor beta chain comes out of a study of shared clonotypes between healthy human individuals. Study-wide points: Rarefaction analysis demonstrated incomplete sorted-subset sequencing notwithstanding large depth.

At the deep level, the assay was run. DNA at around 200 ng, tens of thousands of T cell genomes, went into sorted-subset replicate PCRs. Sequencing used immunoSEQ multiplex PCR; TCRdb keeps in-frame clones, though not all of them. The data show roughly 2.2 million clones, approximately 95% seen once. Note on this clone: Its specificity is not known.

Germline V gives CDR1 MDHEN, CDR2 SYDVKM. This CDR3 has 12 residues. V dropped 2 bases and J dropped 5 bases, with 6 bases sitting between them. This chain connects TRBV28 to TRBJ2-5; D remains ambiguous. This receptor was obtained from a man aged 18 to 29 in good health. Some clones in this sample may be carry-over from other donors' samples. The sample consisted of naive CD4+ T cells from PBMCs. Subset here: CD45RA+ positively selected. The CDR3 is CASSLVMETQYF. CDR3 DNA sequence: TGTGCCAGCAGTTTAGTAATGGAGACCCAGTACTTC.